This is a list of T cell receptor beta chains from one sample in a study of blood T cell repertoires in COVID-19. Here immunoSEQ multiplex PCR was the method, and the copy in TCRdb shows in-frame clones only, minus some. The sample comprises over 95,000 clones, roughly 80% of which are singletons, and about 9.4% rests with the top ten. Sequenced material: peripheral blood. All receptors derive from a human donor in a cohort sampled during active COVID-19. The CDR3 runs from the conserved cysteine through the conserved F or W. Expanded clones get a size class; other rows say once, few or many, or leave the size out.

TRBJ2-7 TRBV7-9 . CASSWVHRNYEQYF
TRBJ1-4 TRBV12-5 few CASGKQGDGEKLFF
TRBJ2-3 TRBV7-2 . CASSPERGGADTQYF
TRBJ1-3 TRBV7-8 . CASSLNRFLSGNTIYF
TRBJ2-7 TRBV19 . CAQGQGVTYEQYF
TRBJ1-3 TRBV6-2/TRBV6-3 few CASSYSTSDLNTIYF
TRBJ1-6 TRBV6-2/TRBV6-3 . CASSLRATEVNSPLHF
TRBJ2-7 TRBV7-9 many CASSLMTSGEQYF
TRBJ1-4 TRBV2 . CASSESGMSNEKLFF
TRBJ2-1 TRBV7-5 . CARSLIGTSGYNEQFF
TRBJ2-7 TRBV28 . CASSEFTPTVYEQYF
TRBJ2-3 TRBV13 . CASSHPPPGLAGQGYSTDTQYF
TRBJ1-2 TRBV7-8 . CASSLDRGQPYGYTF
TRBJ1-1 TRBV19 once CASSRTVNTEAFF
TRBJ2-7 TRBV6-5 . CASRASYEQYF
TRBJ2-7 TRBV13 . CASSLGLAGALSYEQYF
TRBJ1-2 TRBV10-3 . CAHGTDYGYTF
TRBJ2-7 TRBV30 . CAWSVGQPYEQYF
TRBJ2-5 TRBV5-8 . CASSLGVLLGTPQETQYF
TRBJ1-3 TRBV19 few CASKLSRARGNTIYF
TRBJ1-5 TRBV2 . CASSEQYSNQPQHF
TRBJ1-6 TRBV7-9 . CASNRVSNSPLHF
TRBJ1-2 TRBV5-1 . CASSLGDRGGGYTF
TRBJ2-7 TRBV30 few CAWSWASGSYEQYF
TRBJ2-7 TRBV5-6 . CASSPTAGVSYEQYF
TRBJ2-7 TRBV6-1 . CASSEGTAYEQYF